The source of this T cell receptor beta chain is a study of cytomegalovirus exposure and HLA in healthy donors. Study-level findings and limits: With further analysis later on, most CMV-associated TCR beta chains appeared HLA-restricted.

A multiplex PCR was run with 60 Vbeta primers and 13 Jbeta primers. As originally analysed: The count from a later analysis was tens of millions of unique TCR beta chains, some 12 million of them shared. Assay used: immunoSEQ multiplex PCR; TCRdb lists only in-frame clones, some missing. V, J and clone size derive from that table, while D and trimming were established from the DNA sequence. Here the sample spans fewer than 110,000 clones, approximately 76% being singletons. V dropped 8 bases and J dropped 0; count of bases not matched to a gene: 7. The CDR3 runs to 16 residues. Germline CDR1 reads ENHRY; CDR2 reads SYGVKD. As concerns this clone: Its antigen is currently unknown.

The chain carries TRBV10-3 and TRBJ1-6; 7 bases are a match to TRBD1. The sequence was obtained from a man in his late teens or twenties in good health and CMV-seronegative. Sequencing was carried out using PBMCs. CDR3 sequence (DNA): TGTGCCATCCACCGGGACAGAAGCTCCTATAATTCACCCCTCCACTTT. This sequence encodes CAIHRDRSSYNSPLHF.